One and the same sample provided the 16 T cell receptor beta chains below, sequenced in a study of cytomegalovirus exposure and HLA in healthy donors. PCR employed 60 Vbeta and 13 Jbeta primers. Produced via immunoSEQ multiplex PCR; TCRdb's table is partial and in-frame only. The table has around 120,000 clones, around 81% seen once. The sample was PBMCs. These receptors all come from a woman aged 45-59 years in good health and CMV-seronegative.

This rearrangement joins TRBV9 to TRBJ1-1; tentative D call: TRBD1 (5 bases). Looked up from germline, CDR1 is SGDLS and CDR2 is YYNGEE. Trimming shortened V by 3 bases and J by 4 bases, and 10 bases separated the two germline ends. The CDR3 has 13 residues. This chain's CDR3 is CASSARGFTEAFF. The CDR3 coding sequence is TGTGCCAGCAGCGCCCGGGGGTTCACTGAAGCTTTCTTT.

The rearrangement uses TRBV29-1 and TRBJ2-5; 7 nucleotides line up with TRBD1. The junction had 8 bases not matched to a gene; V was cut back by 3 bases and J by 13 bases. Germline assignment: CDR1 SQVTM and CDR2 ANQGSEA. The CDR3 contains 11 residues. The CDR3 DNA sequence: TGCAGCGTTGATCTAGGGACAGTCTGGTACTTC. This translates into CSVDLGTVWYF.

V gene TRBV5-1 combines with J gene TRBJ2-1; TRBD2 agrees at 9 bases. CDR3 size: 15 residues. Germline V gene lookup returns CDR1 SGHRS and CDR2 YFSETQ. The V segment lost 3 bases and the J segment 9 bases; nucleotides outside the gene matches: 10. CDR3 region: CASSSMAGGRGEQFF. CDR3 bases: TGCGCCAGCAGCTCAATGGCGGGAGGGCGGGGTGAGCAGTTCTTC.

The rearrangement joins TRBV19 to TRBJ2-7; D uncertain. CDR3 size: 13 residues. Trimming took 3 bases from V and 2 from J, leaving 8 bases between them. The germline CDR1 and CDR2 sequences are LNHDA and SQIVND (reference sequence). The DNA of the CDR3 is TGTGCCAGTAGTATGCGAGCAACCTACGAGCAGTACTTC. Translation: CASSMRATYEQYF.

This clone was picked up one time. Sequence at one end of the junction differs from germline and may be a read error. The chain combines TRBV11-2 with TRBJ1-1; maybe TRBD1 (5 bases). CDR3 length: 16 amino acids. The germline V gene encodes CDR1 SGHAT and CDR2 FQNNGV. The CDR3 loop is CASRLGEGASNTEAFF. CDR3 nucleotide sequence: TGTGCCAGCAGGTTAGGGGAGGGCGCGTCGAACACTGAAGCTTTCTTT.

This chain connects TRBV2 to TRBJ1-1, with a tentative D call TRBD1 (6 bases). The germline V gene has CDR1 SNHLY and CDR2 FYNNEI. With 6 bases removed from V and 0 bases from J, the gap between germline ends came to 17 bases. This CDR3 has 16 residues. In nucleotides, the CDR3 is TGTGCCAGCAGGCCCACCAAGACAGGCTTGAACACTGAAGCTTTCTTT. The encoded protein is CASRPTKTGLNTEAFF.

In this sample, this clone turned up a few times. The rearrangement uses TRBV28 and TRBJ1-1; possibly TRBD1 for D (5 bases). CDR1 and CDR2 (germline): MDHEN, SYDVKM. V dropped 2 bases and J dropped 6 bases, with 13 bases sitting between them. CDR3 size: 14 residues. For the CDR3, the DNA is TGTGCCAGCAGTTTAGCGCAGGGAGGTGCTGAAGCTTTCTTT. It translates to CASSLAQGGAEAFF.

This clone was picked up one time. This chain joins TRBV19 and TRBJ1-2; 7 bases are shared with TRBD1. V gave up 3 bases and J gave up 7 bases; unmatched junction bases: 5. Germline V gene data show CDR1 as LNHDA and CDR2 as SQIVND (reference sequence). CDR3 length equals 13 residues. In nucleotides, the CDR3 is TGTGCCAGTAGTATCCAGGGGGTTCGTGGCTACACCTTC. Translation: CASSIQGVRGYTF.

CDR3 nucleotides: TGCGCCAGCAGCTCACTACGACAGGGGGAACCAGATACGCAGTATTTT. Protein: CASSSLRQGEPDTQYF. The chain uses TRBV5-1 and TRBJ2-3; 9 bases agree with TRBD1. The CDR3 loop spans 16 amino acids. The junction had 9 bases not matched to a gene; V was cut back by 3 bases and J by 4 bases. Germline V CDR1 and CDR2: SGHRS, YFSETQ.

This clone has just a few counts. The chain links TRBV19 to TRBJ2-2; tentative D call: TRBD2 (6 bases). This CDR3 has 15 amino acids. CDR1 LNHDA and CDR2 SQIVND come from the germline V gene (reference sequence). Trimming pared 6 bases from V and 7 bases from J, leaving 18 bases between. The CDR3: CASRTPGGAGGELFF. The CDR3 DNA follows: TGTGCCAGTAGAACGCCAGGCGGGGCGGGCGGGGAGCTGTTTTTT.

The chain links TRBV19 to TRBJ1-4, with TRBD1 matching over 8 bases. Losses at the gene ends were 5 bases for V and 8 bases for J; bases not matched to a gene: 7. The CDR3 length is 14 residues. Germline V gene lookup returns CDR1 LNHDA and CDR2 SQIVND (reference sequence). This chain's CDR3 is CASSSRTGTEKLFF. As DNA, the CDR3 is TGTGCCAGTAGTTCTAGGACAGGGACAGAAAAACTGTTTTTT.

V is TRBV4-3 and J is TRBJ2-2; D remains unclear. Germline V gene data show CDR1 as LGHNA and CDR2 as YSLEER. The CDR3 covers 16 residues. The ends were cut back, 0 bases at V and 0 bases at J, with 8 bases in the middle. The CDR3 is CASSQDRSANTGELFF. For the CDR3, the DNA is TGCGCCAGCAGCCAAGACAGGTCGGCGAACACCGGGGAGCTGTTTTTT.

This chain joins TRBV7-2 and TRBJ1-4; 8 nucleotides match TRBD1. V shed 1 base, J shed 8 bases, and the junction held 9 bases outside the gene matches. CDR1 is SGHTA and CDR2 is FQGNSA in the germline V gene. This CDR3 contains 16 residues. The CDR3 spells CASSLVQDRVGEKLFF. The CDR3 DNA is TGTGCCAGCAGCTTAGTCCAGGACAGGGTAGGGGAAAAACTGTTTTTT.

V usage is TRBV27 and J usage is TRBJ2-2, with 7 bases that match TRBD2. The junction had 6 bases not matched to a gene; V was cut back by 5 bases and J by 0 bases. CDR1 is MNHEY and CDR2 is SMNVEV in the germline V gene (reference sequence). The CDR3 runs to 16 residues. The CDR3 here is CASSQSGNPNTGELFF. The CDR3 coding sequence is TGTGCCAGCAGTCAAAGCGGGAACCCGAACACCGGGGAGCTGTTTTTT.

The chain uses TRBV10-2 and TRBJ1-5; D remains ambiguous. Between the trimmed V and J ends, which lost 4 bases and 4 bases, there was a span of 8 bases. Germline V CDR1 and CDR2: WSHSY, SAAADI. The CDR3 is 13 residues long. The CDR3 DNA sequence: TGCGCCAGCAGTGGCCGGGAAAATCAGCCCCAGCATTTT. This sequence encodes CASSGRENQPQHF.

This clone occurred a few times. The chain is built from TRBV7-3 and TRBJ2-5; TRBD2 matches at 13 bases. This CDR3 is 15 amino acids long. V lost 5 bases to trimming and J lost 5 bases; unmatched junction nucleotides: 5. Germline V gene data show CDR1 as SGHTA and CDR2 as FQGTGA. The CDR3 sequence is CASSPLAGGVETQYF. CDR3 DNA: TGTGCCAGCAGCCCACTAGCGGGAGGGGTGGAGACCCAGTACTTC.